Below, 27 T cell receptor beta chains from the same sample are listed, as sequenced in a study of blood T cell repertoires in COVID-19. Produced via immunoSEQ multiplex PCR; TCRdb's table is partial and in-frame only. The table lists about 84,000 clones, around three quarters of them singletons. The sequencing input was peripheral blood. These receptors all come from a man aged 50 to 60 with active or convalescent COVID-19.

The rearrangement joins TRBV19 to TRBJ1-2; D possibly corresponds to TRBD1 (5 bases). Looked up from germline, CDR1 is LNHDA and CDR2 is SQIVND (reference sequence). The V end lost 5 bases, the J end lost 0 bases, and 10 bases lay between the germline ends. CDR3 length: 14 amino acids. CDR3 nucleotides: TGTGCCAGTAGTCGACAGTTATCTAACTATGGCTACACCTTC. It yields the protein CASSRQLSNYGYTF. Full variable domain (missing parts from reference TRBV19 and TRBJ1-2): DGGITQSPKYLFRKEGQNVTLSCEQNLNHDAMYWYRQDPGQGLRLIYYSQIVNDFQKGDIAEGYSVSREKKESFPLTVTSAQKNPTAFYLCASSRQLSNYGYTFGSGTRLTVV.

V and J are TRBV19 and TRBJ2-5; 10 nucleotides match TRBD2. CDR3 length: 17 residues. V lost 0 bases and J lost 4; bases outside the gene matches: 8. Per the germline V gene, CDR1 is LNHDA and CDR2 is SQIVND (reference sequence). CDR3 DNA sequence: TGTGCCAGTAGTATAGATCTGAGCGGGGGGGTCCTAGAGACCCAGTACTTC. It specifies CASSIDLSGGVLETQYF. The entire variable domain, with the rest obtained from reference TRBV19 and TRBJ2-5, is as follows: DGGITQSPKYLFRKEGQNVTLSCEQNLNHDAMYWYRQDPGQGLRLIYYSQIVNDFQKGDIAEGYSVSREKKESFPLTVTSAQKNPTAFYLCASSIDLSGGVLETQYFGPGTRLLVL.

The rearrangement links TRBV11-2 to TRBJ2-5, with D possibly being TRBD1 (5 bases). The CDR3 loop spans 16 amino acids. V gave up 5 bases and J gave up 2 bases, with 18 bases separating them. The germline gives CDR1 SGHAT, CDR2 FQNNGV. The CDR3 spells CASSEGVRQGQETQYF. CDR3 bases: TGTGCCAGCAGCGAAGGGGTTCGGCAGGGACAAGAGACCCAGTACTTC.

V gene TRBV5-4 combines with J gene TRBJ2-7, with 9 bases aligning to TRBD2. Unmatched junction bases numbered 14, after V lost 6 bases and J lost 1 base. Looked up from germline, CDR1 is SGHNT and CDR2 is YYREEE (reference sequence). This CDR3 is built from 17 residues. The CDR3: CASMVERGARRSYEQYF. The CDR3 DNA follows: TGTGCCAGCATGGTTGAGCGGGGGGCGAGACGATCCTACGAGCAGTACTTC.

The chain carries TRBV19 and TRBJ2-5; D is unclear. Between the trimmed V and J ends, which lost 3 bases and 5 bases, there was a span of 10 bases. This CDR3 contains 13 residues. The V gene's germline CDR1 is LNHDA and CDR2 SQIVND (reference sequence). The CDR3 DNA follows: TGTGCCAGTAGTATTTCGAGTTTGGAGACCCAGTACTTC. Its protein is CASSISSLETQYF.

The J gene is TRBJ1-1, the V gene TRBV19, with TRBD1 identical over 7 bases. The CDR3 totals 13 residues. Germline trimming cut 7 bases from V and 4 bases from J; bases unmatched to any gene: 6. CDR1 and CDR2 from the germline V gene are LNHDA and SQIVND (reference sequence). CDR3 nucleotides: TGTGCCAGTATGCTACAGGGGATCACTGAAGCTTTCTTT. This encodes CASMLQGITEAFF.

The chain uses TRBV12-5 and TRBJ2-7; 10 bases agree with TRBD2. Germline V gene lookup returns CDR1 LGHNT and CDR2 FRNRAP. CDR3 length equals 16 residues. J was trimmed by 7 bases and V by 0 bases; bases with no gene match: 9. This CDR3 is CASGLVRPAGGREQYF. CDR3 coding DNA: TGTGCTAGTGGTTTGGTACGGCCAGCGGGGGGGCGTGAGCAGTACTTC.

This chain connects TRBV7-3 to TRBJ1-1, with 9 bases aligning to TRBD1. This CDR3 is 14 amino acids long. Losses at the gene ends were 5 bases for V and 1 base for J; bases not matched to a gene: 2. CDR1 is SGHTA and CDR2 is FQGTGA in the germline V gene. CDR3 sequence reads: CASSLGQGNTEAFF. CDR3 DNA: TGTGCCAGCAGCCTGGGACAGGGGAACACTGAAGCTTTCTTT.

This chain uses TRBV5-4 with TRBJ1-1; TRBD1 is a possible D gene (5 bases). V lost 3 bases and J lost 1, with 16 bases in between. The V gene's germline CDR1 is SGHNT and CDR2 YYREEE (reference sequence). There are 16 residues in the CDR3. For the CDR3, the DNA is TGTGCCAGCAGCTCCCCCGGGGGGTGGAAGAACACTGAAGCTTTCTTT. Translation: CASSSPGGWKNTEAFF.

This chain uses TRBV9 with TRBJ1-3, with 8 bases matching TRBD1. V lost 4 bases, J lost 4 bases, and 7 bases stayed unmatched. Looked up from germline, CDR1 is SGDLS and CDR2 is YYNGEE. This CDR3 region has 15 residues. The CDR3 DNA reads TGTGCCAGCAGCAACCAGGGGGCGCCGGGAAACACCATATATTTT. This sequence encodes CASSNQGAPGNTIYF.

The chain has TRBV6-5 and TRBJ1-6; no clear D. The CDR3 loop spans 16 amino acids. V gave up 4 bases and J gave up 0 bases, with 10 bases separating them. Germline-derived CDR1 and CDR2 are MNHEY and SVGAGI. The CDR3 nucleotides are TGTGCCAGCAGTTGGCAGGAAACCTCCTATAATTCACCCCTCCACTTT. Encoded protein: CASSWQETSYNSPLHF.

V and J are TRBV2 and TRBJ2-7; 12 bases are shared with TRBD1. Germline CDR1 and CDR2: SNHLY and FYNNEI. V lost 3 bases, J lost 0 bases, and 6 bases stayed unmatched. The CDR3 has 17 amino acids. The CDR3 nucleotides read TGTGCCAGCAGTGAGAGGGGGACAGGGGGCTTCTCCTACGAGCAGTACTTC. It specifies CASSERGTGGFSYEQYF.

This clone was seen only once. The rearrangement uses TRBV5-6 and TRBJ1-6; D remains ambiguous. With 0 bases removed from V and 8 bases from J, the gap between germline ends came to 6 bases. Germline V lookup: CDR1 SGHDT, CDR2 YYEEEE. The CDR3 totals 13 residues. CDR3 nucleotide sequence: TGTGCCAGCAGCTTGGATCGGGATTCACCCCTCCACTTT. Translating it yields CASSLDRDSPLHF.

The chain has TRBV7-8 and TRBJ2-3, with no clear D. CDR3 length: 12 amino acids. Germline V gene sequence: CDR1 SGHVS, CDR2 FQNEAQ. Trimming took off 5 bases at V and 2 bases at J, with 5 bases between the two ends. CDR3 in DNA: TGTGCCAGCAGCCCTACCACAGATACGCAGTATTTT. Protein: CASSPTTDTQYF. Supplemented by reference TRBV7-8 and TRBJ2-3, the full variable domain reads GAGVSQSPRYKVAKRGQDVALRCDPISGHVSLFWYQQALGQGPEFLTYFQNEAQLDKSGLPSDRFFAERPEGSVSTLKIQRTQQEDSAVYLCASSPTTDTQYFGPGTRLTVL.

The sample holds a few counts of this clone. The rearrangement joins TRBV6-6 to TRBJ2-7, with 8 bases matching TRBD1. The CDR3 contains 14 residues. Germline CDR1 and CDR2: MNHNY and SVGAGI (reference sequence). The ends lost 5 bases at V and 6 bases at J; junction bases unmatched: 9. The CDR3 reads CASSHRQGSSEQYF. The CDR3, as DNA: TGTGCCAGCAGTCACCGACAGGGGTCTTCCGAGCAGTACTTC.

The chain has TRBV4-1 and TRBJ1-3; possibly TRBD1 for D (6 bases). Trimming left V 0 bases short and J 4 bases short, with 22 bases between. Germline values: CDR1 MGHRA, CDR2 YSYEKL. The CDR3 spans 19 residues. This CDR3 is CASSQDQGQLAARGNTIYF. The CDR3, as DNA: TGCGCCAGCAGCCAAGATCAGGGGCAGCTAGCCGCTCGGGGAAACACCATATATTTT.

V and J are TRBV12-3 or TRBV12-4 and TRBJ2-1, with 7 bases fitting TRBD1. The CDR3 runs 11 residues. Trimming cost V 5 bases and J 10 bases; bases outside gene matches: 2. CDR3 DNA sequence: TGTGCCAGCAGTCCACAGGGGGAGCAGTTCTTC. Translated, it gives CASSPQGEQFF.

This chain uses TRBV4-3 with TRBJ1-4; TRBD1 is a possible D gene (5 bases). Looked up from germline, CDR1 is LGHNA and CDR2 is YSLEER. V lost 4 bases, J lost 7 bases, and 16 bases lay in between. The CDR3 has 15 amino acids. The CDR3 DNA follows: TGCGCCAGCAGCCCCGACCCTGTGGGGGGTGAAAAACTGTTTTTT. The encoded protein is CASSPDPVGGEKLFF.

The chain links TRBV6-5 to TRBJ1-4; D uncertain. CDR1 and CDR2 (germline): MNHEY, SVGAGI. This CDR3 has 12 residues. V dropped 0 bases and J dropped 14 bases, with 10 bases sitting between them. DNA of the CDR3: TGTGCCAGCAGTTACTCGTCTGGCATCCTGTTTTTT. Residues: CASSYSSGILFF.

The V call is TRBV11-2, the J call TRBJ2-2; tentative D call: TRBD2 (6 bases). From germline, CDR1 is SGHAT and CDR2 FQNNGV. The CDR3 spans 16 residues. V was cut by 5 bases and J by 5 bases, with 18 bases left in between. CDR3 region: CASSPLASPATGELFF. CDR3 bases: TGTGCCAGCAGCCCACTAGCTTCCCCCGCGACCGGGGAGCTGTTTTTT.

V and J are TRBV28 and TRBJ2-7, with a possible D match to TRBD2 (5 bases). This CDR3 is 17 amino acids long. The V end lost 6 bases, the J end lost 0 bases, and 21 bases lay between the germline ends. Per the germline V gene, CDR1 is MDHEN and CDR2 is SYDVKM. CDR3 coding DNA: TGTGCCAGCAGAGAGGGCACGGGCAGCCCAAGCTCCTACGAGCAGTACTTC. This sequence encodes CASREGTGSPSSYEQYF.

The chain is built from TRBV5-1 and TRBJ1-2; 8 positions agree with TRBD1. Germline V CDR1 and CDR2: SGHRS, YFSETQ. Trimming cost V 4 bases and J 3 bases; bases outside gene matches: 11. This CDR3 has 16 residues. In nucleotides, the CDR3 is TGCGCCAGCAGCCCAGGGACAGGTCTTAAGGACTATGGCTACACCTTC. It codes for CASSPGTGLKDYGYTF. Full variable domain (outside the CDR3, taken from reference TRBV5-1 and TRBJ1-2): KAGVTQTPRYLIKTRGQQVTLSCSPISGHRSVSWYQQTPGQGLQFLFEYFSETQRNKGNFPGRFSGRQFSNSRSEMNVSTLELGDSALYLCASSPGTGLKDYGYTFGSGTRLTVV.

The chain links TRBV7-2 to TRBJ1-5; TRBD1 is a possible D gene (5 bases). Germline CDR1 and CDR2: SGHTA and FQGNSA. The ends were cut back, 0 bases at V and 7 bases at J, with 19 bases in the middle. The CDR3 consists of 17 residues. CDR3 protein: CASSLAKGSGPRQPQHF. For the CDR3, the DNA is TGTGCCAGCAGCTTAGCTAAGGGGTCGGGCCCCCGCCAGCCCCAGCATTTT.

The rearrangement joins TRBV11-2 to TRBJ2-4; weak D call: TRBD1 (5 bases). V was pared by 1 base and J by 3 bases, with 10 bases between. Germline loops: CDR1 SGHAT, CDR2 FQNNGV. CDR3 length: 15 residues. This chain's CDR3 is CASSLGQLIKNIQYF. In DNA, the CDR3 is TGTGCCAGCAGCTTAGGACAGCTAATCAAAAACATTCAGTACTTC.

V gene TRBV9 combines with J gene TRBJ2-1; D is possibly TRBD1 (5 bases). V was clipped by 7 bases and J by 9 bases, with 20 bases between them. This CDR3 has 14 amino acids. From germline, CDR1 is SGDLS and CDR2 YYNGEE. This chain's CDR3 is CASAPGNWAPEQFF. The CDR3 DNA follows: TGTGCCAGCGCTCCAGGGAATTGGGCCCCTGAGCAGTTCTTC.

The genes are TRBV6-4 and TRBJ2-3, with 8 positions matching TRBD2. Losses at the gene ends were 6 bases for V and 0 bases for J; bases not matched to a gene: 5. The CDR3 loop spans 15 amino acids. Germline V gives CDR1 MRHNA, CDR2 SNTAGT. CDR3 in amino acids: CASRTSDSSTDTQYF. The CDR3, as DNA: TGTGCCAGCAGGACTAGCGACTCTAGCACAGATACGCAGTATTTT.

The chain joins TRBV5-6 to TRBJ1-3, with D perhaps matching TRBD1 (5 bases). Trimming left V 6 bases short and J 1 base short, with 11 bases between. The CDR3 extends over 14 amino acids. The germline gives CDR1 SGHDT, CDR2 YYEEEE. The CDR3 is CASTLQGSGNTIYF. The CDR3 coding sequence is TGTGCCAGCACCCTGCAGGGTTCTGGAAACACCATATATTTT.